This TCR beta chain was documented in a study of siplizumab effects on memory and regulatory T cells. Notes on this clone: Its antigen is unknown.

Each sample yielded approximately 92,000 assayed TCR templates. Only in-frame clones appear in the TCRdb table, and some are missing; sequencing was by immunoSEQ multiplex PCR. The sample lists more than 95,000 clones, approximately 94% occurring once. Overall study results and limits: Alloreactive sequences traceable to unstimulated CD4+ memory cells declined significantly under siplizumab. Proliferating siplizumab-culture Treg suppressive function went unconfirmed.

The CDR3 extends over 17 amino acids. J lost 6 bases, V lost 0 bases, and 10 bases had no gene match. Germline assignment: CDR1 SGDLS and CDR2 YYNGEE. The J gene is TRBJ2-2, the V gene TRBV9; the match to TRBD1 covers 8 bases. Sequences were obtained from CD4+ T cells sorted from blood. This clonotype was obtained from a human donor in good health. In nucleotides, the CDR3 is TGTGCCAGCAGCGTAGGGCCACCGGGACAGGTGGCCGGGGAGCTGTTTTTT. Its protein is CASSVGPPGQVAGELFF.